This T cell receptor beta chain was identified in a study of T cell responses to AZD1222 COVID-19 vaccine. This clone is a singleton in its sample. Its antigen is as yet unknown. Sequencing used immunoSEQ multiplex PCR; TCRdb keeps in-frame clones, though not all of them. The sample shows roughly 150,000 clones, roughly nine tenths of them seen only once. General observations from the study: The sample set comprised mostly white British donors with more females, and clonal diversity was possibly underestimated. In all cases, repertoires were sampled only after the peak T cell response. Nearly half of spike-specific TCRs reportedly target variant regions that are unmutated in the B.1.351 and B.1.1.7 variants.

Specimen: peripheral blood, collected 28 days after the second AZD1222 dose. The receptor was derived from an adult who received the AZD1222 COVID-19 vaccine.

CDR3 amino acids: CASSPTAKRELEETQYF. The CDR3, as DNA: TGTGCCAGCAGTCCTACAGCGAAGCGGGAGTTGGAAGAGACCCAGTACTTC. The chain is built from TRBV4-2 and TRBJ2-5; 8 bases align to TRBD2. The CDR3 spans 17 residues. CDR1 and CDR2 (germline): LGHNA, YNFKEQ. V shed 6 bases, J shed 3 bases, and the junction held 15 bases outside the gene matches.